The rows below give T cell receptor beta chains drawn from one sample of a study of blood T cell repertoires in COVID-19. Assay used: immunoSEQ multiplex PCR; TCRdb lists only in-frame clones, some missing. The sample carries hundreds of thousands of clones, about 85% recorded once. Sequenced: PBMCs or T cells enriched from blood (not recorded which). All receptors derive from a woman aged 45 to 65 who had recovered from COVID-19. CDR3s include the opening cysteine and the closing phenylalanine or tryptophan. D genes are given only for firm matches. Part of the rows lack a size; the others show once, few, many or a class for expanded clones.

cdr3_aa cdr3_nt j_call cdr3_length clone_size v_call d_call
CASSYEQGAIYGYTF TGTGCCAGCAGTTACGAACAGGGGGCTATCTATGGCTACACCTTC TRBJ1-2 15 NA TRBV6-5 TRBD1
CASSPPPTGGFGNEQFF TGTGCCAGCAGTCCCCCCCCGACAGGGGGCTTTGGAAATGAGCAGTTCTTC TRBJ2-1 17 NA TRBV5-4 TRBD1
CASSPPGAWYGYTF TGTGCCAGCAGCCCCCCGGGTGCATGGTATGGCTACACCTTC TRBJ1-2 14 NA TRBV7-2 NA
CASSGSAGTNSPLHF TGTGCCAGCAGTGGATCGGCAGGAACGAATTCACCCCTCCACTTT TRBJ1-6 15 NA TRBV2 NA
CASSLGLQETQYF TGTGCCAGCAGCTTAGGACTCCAAGAGACCCAGTACTTC TRBJ2-5 13 NA TRBV7-6 NA
CASSPARQGGYTF TGTGCCAGCAGCCCCGCTCGACAGGGTGGCTACACCTTC TRBJ1-2 13 many TRBV11-2 TRBD1
CASSFAHARDEQYF TGTGCCAGCAGTTTTGCGCACGCACGTGACGAGCAGTACTTC TRBJ2-7 14 NA TRBV28 NA
CASSPGSGTSTDTQYF TGTGCCAGCAGCCCAGGTTCCGGGACTAGCACAGATACGCAGTATTTT TRBJ2-3 16 NA TRBV11-2 NA
CASSPRDRANSPLHF TGTGCCAGCAGCCCCCGGGACAGGGCTAATTCACCCCTCCACTTT TRBJ1-6 15 few TRBV3-1/TRBV3-2 TRBD1
CASSEFGTSGGTKETQYF TGCGCCAGCAGTGAGTTTGGGACTAGCGGGGGAACCAAAGAGACCCAGTACTTC TRBJ2-5 18 NA TRBV10-2 TRBD2
CASSFEAVNEKLFF TGTGCCAGCAGCTTTGAGGCAGTTAATGAAAAACTGTTTTTT TRBJ1-4 14 few TRBV5-5 NA
CASKAQGNTEAFF TGTGCCAGTAAAGCGCAGGGTAACACTGAAGCTTTCTTT TRBJ1-1 13 NA TRBV19 NA
CASSGGGAWAGELFF TGCGCCAGCAGCGGGGGAGGTGCCTGGGCCGGGGAGCTGTTTTTT TRBJ2-2 15 NA TRBV5-1 NA
CAWSVGGQETQYF TGTGCCTGGAGTGTAGGGGGCCAAGAGACCCAGTACTTC TRBJ2-5 13 NA TRBV30 NA
CASSPREAAEAFF TGTGCCAGCTCACCCAGGGAGGCGGCTGAAGCTTTCTTT TRBJ1-1 13 NA TRBV18 NA
CASSLVAGPGYEQYF TGCGCCAGCAGCTTGGTTGCAGGGCCCGGCTACGAGCAGTACTTC TRBJ2-7 15 NA TRBV5-1 NA
CASTEGISGANVLTF TGCGCCAGCACGGAGGGGATATCTGGGGCCAACGTCCTGACTTTC TRBJ2-6 15 NA TRBV5-1 NA
CASSRWGHETEAFF TGTGCCAGCAGCCGATGGGGACATGAAACTGAAGCTTTCTTT TRBJ1-1 14 NA TRBV27 NA
CASSFGADTQYF TGTGCCAGCAGCTTCGGGGCAGATACGCAGTATTTT TRBJ2-3 12 few TRBV11-2 NA
CASSPPDSPWDTF TGTGCCAGCAGCCCCCCGGACTCCCCGTGGGACACCTTC TRBJ1-2 13 once TRBV9 NA
CASSSTGVGGYTF TGTGCCAGCAGCTCCACAGGGGTCGGTGGCTACACCTTC TRBJ1-2 13 NA TRBV11-1 TRBD1
CASSRTGQGSTDTQYF TGTGCCAGCAGCCGGACCGGACAGGGGAGCACAGATACGCAGTATTTT TRBJ2-3 16 NA TRBV5-4 TRBD1
CASSPVSGSEETQYF TGTGCCAGCAGCCCAGTTTCGGGAAGCGAAGAGACCCAGTACTTC TRBJ2-5 15 NA TRBV7-2 NA
CASSRGAATTYEQYF TGTGCCAGCAGCCGCGGGGCCGCAACAACCTACGAGCAGTACTTC TRBJ2-7 15 NA TRBV5-8 NA
CASSQRGTGGQPQHF TGTGCCAGCAGCCAAAGGGGGACAGGGGGGCAGCCCCAGCATTTT TRBJ1-5 15 NA TRBV3-1/TRBV3-2 TRBD1
CASSLRDRGFGETQYF TGTGCCAGCAGCCTCCGGGACAGGGGTTTCGGAGAGACCCAGTACTTC TRBJ2-5 16 NA TRBV7-2 TRBD1
CASSRGTNGYTF TGTGCCAGCAGCCGCGGGACGAATGGCTACACCTTC TRBJ1-2 12 once TRBV12-3/TRBV12-4 NA
CAWSGSRQISGGYTF TGTGCCTGGAGTGGCTCCAGACAGATAAGCGGGGGCTACACCTTC TRBJ1-2 15 NA TRBV30 NA
CASSLGQGVTGYTF TGTGCCAGCAGTCTAGGACAGGGCGTTACGGGCTACACCTTC TRBJ1-2 14 NA TRBV28 TRBD1
CASSEAREKLFF TGTGCCAGCAGTGAAGCGCGTGAAAAACTGTTTTTT TRBJ1-4 12 NA TRBV6-1 NA
CASSLEDYYSNQPQHF TGTGCCAGCAGCTTGGAGGACTACTACAGCAATCAGCCCCAGCATTTT TRBJ1-5 16 NA TRBV5-8 NA
CASSVRSGWFTDTQYF TGCGCCAGCAGTGTCAGGTCAGGGTGGTTTACAGATACGCAGTATTTT TRBJ2-3 16 NA TRBV10-2 NA
CASSLVAEIYEQYF TGTGCCAGCAGCTTGGTTGCCGAGATCTACGAGCAGTACTTC TRBJ2-7 14 NA TRBV7-2 NA
CASSERGGAYGYTF TGTGCCAGCAGTGAACGCGGGGGGGCCTATGGCTACACCTTC TRBJ1-2 14 NA TRBV2 NA
CASIKASGRANEQFF TGTGCCAGCATAAAGGCTAGCGGGAGAGCAAATGAGCAGTTCTTC TRBJ2-1 15 NA TRBV2 TRBD2
CASSAQGYSPLHF TGTGCCAGCAGCGCACAGGGATACTCACCCCTCCACTTT TRBJ1-6 13 NA TRBV7-2 NA
CASRGRSGGNTDTQYF TGTGCCAGCAGGGGGAGAAGCGGGGGGAACACAGATACGCAGTATTTT TRBJ2-3 16 NA TRBV5-4 TRBD2
CASSHTGLPETQYF TGTGCCAGCAGCCATACAGGGTTACCAGAGACCCAGTACTTC TRBJ2-5 14 few TRBV5-6 NA
CASRGGGGNQPQHF TGTGCCAGCAGGGGGGGAGGAGGCAATCAGCCCCAGCATTTT TRBJ1-5 14 NA TRBV28 NA
CASSSHNSYGYTF TGTGCCAGCAGTTCCCATAACTCCTATGGCTACACCTTC TRBJ1-2 13 NA TRBV6-6 NA
CASSGGLNTDTQYF TGTGCCAGCTCAGGGGGACTAAACACAGATACGCAGTATTTT TRBJ2-3 14 NA TRBV18 TRBD2
CASSRTGGGEKLFF TGTGCCAGCAGCCGGACAGGGGGGGGTGAAAAACTGTTTTTT TRBJ1-4 14 NA TRBV27 TRBD1
CASSWRTGERTDTQYF TGTGCCAGCAGCTGGAGGACAGGGGAGCGAACAGATACGCAGTATTTT TRBJ2-3 16 NA TRBV5-6 TRBD1
CASSLRDRGGDTQYF TGTGCCAGCAGTCTCCGGGACAGGGGAGGAGATACGCAGTATTTT TRBJ2-3 15 NA TRBV27 TRBD1
CASSLQTRTDTQYF TGTGCCAGCAGCTTACAGACTCGGACAGATACGCAGTATTTT TRBJ2-3 14 NA TRBV7-2 NA
CAWSAGSGNTIYF TGTGCCTGGAGTGCAGGGTCCGGAAACACCATATATTTT TRBJ1-3 13 NA TRBV30 NA
CAWSVPSSAGLYDGYTF TGTGCCTGGAGTGTACCCAGTAGTGCGGGTCTCTATGATGGCTACACCTTC TRBJ1-2 17 NA TRBV30 NA
CASRWTSGSPSGGELFF TGCGCCAGCAGGTGGACTAGCGGGAGTCCCTCCGGCGGGGAGCTGTTTTTT TRBJ2-2 17 NA TRBV5-1 TRBD2
CATRKDRLNTEAFF TGTGCCACCCGCAAGGACAGACTGAACACTGAAGCTTTCTTT TRBJ1-1 14 once TRBV19 NA
CASSLIPGGSGRNEQFF TGTGCCAGCAGCCTAATCCCCGGGGGTAGCGGGAGAAATGAGCAGTTCTTC TRBJ2-1 17 NA TRBV4-2 TRBD2